These 16 T cell receptor beta chains were all obtained from the same sample, sequenced in a study of patients and donors after allogeneic stem cell transplantation. TCRdb re-called the RT-PCR reads with MiXCR, one entry per CDR3 protein. Of about 7,600 distinct CDR3 sequences listed, roughly 11% are singletons. The sequencing input was blood, either unsorted or a sorted T cell fraction (not recorded which). The receptors shown here come from a human donor who was either an allogeneic HSCT recipient or a stem cell or donor lymphocyte infusion donor (not recorded which). It is not recorded whose cells these are; they may come from a transplant donor.

There are many counts of this clonotype. The chain employs TRBV20-1 and TRBJ2-2, with D unresolved. Between the trimmed V and J ends, which lost 7 bases and 2 bases, there was a span of 11 bases. The CDR3 totals 13 residues. Germline assignment: CDR1 DFQATT and CDR2 SNEGSKA (reference sequence). CDR3 residues: CSVTADNTGELFF. The CDR3 DNA reads TGCAGTGTAACGGCAGACAACACCGGGGAGCTGTTTTTT.

This clonotype was seen many times. This CDR3 is CAISTGGLLVKNEQFF. CDR3 coding DNA: TGTGCCATCAGCACCGGAGGACTCCTCGTCAAGAATGAGCAGTTCTTC. The rearrangement uses TRBV10-3 and TRBJ2-1; tentative D call: TRBD2 (5 bases). Germline V gene data show CDR1 as ENHRY and CDR2 as SYGVKD. Trimming pared 6 bases from V and 7 bases from J, leaving 22 bases between. There are 16 residues in the CDR3.

This clonotype showed up many times. The chain carries TRBV7-2 and TRBJ2-4, with a tentative D call TRBD1 (5 bases). Germline CDR1 is SGHTA and CDR2 is FQGNSA. Between the trimmed V and J ends, which lost 1 base and 8 bases, there was a span of 12 bases. The CDR3 is 14 residues long. The DNA for the CDR3 is TGTGCCAGCAGCTTAGACAGGTTCGGAGACATTCAGTACTTC. Residues: CASSLDRFGDIQYF.

In its sample, this clonotype is medium-sized. Here the CDR3 reads CASSQAQGSTDTQYF. DNA of the CDR3: TGTGCCAGCAGCCAAGCGCAGGGGAGCACAGATACGCAGTATTTT. The chain carries TRBV3-1 and TRBJ2-3; TRBD1 is a possible D gene (6 bases). CDR1 and CDR2 from the germline V gene are LGHDT and YNNKEL (reference sequence). V was shortened by 1 base and J by 0 bases, with 8 bases between the two germline ends. CDR3 length: 15 amino acids.

This clonotype was seen ten or more times. The chain couples TRBV15 to TRBJ1-5; D is possibly TRBD1 (5 bases). V lost 5 bases, J lost 0 bases, and 23 bases lay in between. Germline lookup yields CDR1 LNHNV and CDR2 YYDKDF (reference sequence). The CDR3 is 19 residues long. Here the CDR3 DNA reads TGTGCCACCAGCCGTGGAAAGGGATATGGGACTTATAGCAATCAGCCCCAGCATTTT. The encoded protein is CATSRGKGYGTYSNQPQHF.

Only a few counts were recorded for this clonotype. The rearrangement joins TRBV12-3 or TRBV12-4 to TRBJ2-3; the match to TRBD2 covers 8 bases. V dropped 5 bases and J dropped 2; count of bases not matched to a gene: 15. The CDR3 runs to 18 residues. The CDR3 DNA is TGTGCCAGCAGTCCTCTCCCCGGGCGGGGGGAGTTCACAGATACGCAGTATTTT. Translation gives CASSPLPGRGEFTDTQYF.

This clonotype has only a few counts. This sequence joins TRBV20-1 and TRBJ1-4; D perhaps matches TRBD1 (5 bases). Germline values: CDR1 DFQATT, CDR2 SNEGSKA (reference sequence). The V and J ends lost 0 bases and 3 bases respectively, with 11 bases between them. This CDR3 region has 15 residues. In DNA form, the CDR3 reads TGCAGTGCTAGAGATGAGGGGTCGGCTAATGAAAAACTGTTTTTT. As protein: CSARDEGSANEKLFF.

This clonotype was observed a few times. This sequence joins TRBV2 and TRBJ2-3; D assignment may be TRBD1 or TRBD2 (5 bases each). Germline lookup yields CDR1 SNHLY and CDR2 FYNNEI. Deletions cut 2 bases from V and 1 base from J, with 10 bases between. The CDR3 totals 15 residues. CDR3 amino acids: CASSERGSGTDTQYF. CDR3 coding DNA: TGTGCCAGCAGTGAACGGGGCAGTGGCACAGATACGCAGTATTTT. The whole variable domain, filled in from reference TRBV2 and TRBJ2-3, reads EPEVTQTPSHQVTQMGQEVILRCVPISNHLYFYWYRQILGQKVEFLVSFYNNEISEKSEIFDDQFSVERPDGSNFTLKIRSTKLEDSAMYFCASSERGSGTDTQYFGPGTRLTVL.

Only a few counts were recorded for this clonotype. V is TRBV3-1 and J is TRBJ1-4; 10 nucleotides line up with TRBD1. CDR1 is LGHDT and CDR2 is YNNKEL in the germline V gene (reference sequence). This CDR3 comprises 17 residues. J gave up 2 bases and V 2 bases, and 5 bases lay outside the gene matches. CDR3 nucleotides: TGTGCCAGCAGCCAACCCGGGACAGGGGCTACTAATGAAAAACTGTTTTTT. It yields the protein CASSQPGTGATNEKLFF. Full variable domain (rest looked up from reference TRBV3-1 and TRBJ1-4): DTAVSQTPKYLVTQMGNDKSIKCEQNLGHDTMYWYKQDSKKFLKIMFSYNNKELIINETVPNRFSPKSPDKAHLNLHINSLELGDSAVYFCASSQPGTGATNEKLFFGSGTQLSVL.

There are many counts of this clonotype. The chain is built from TRBV2 and TRBJ2-3; possible D gene TRBD2, 5 bases. Trimming took 2 bases from V and 4 from J, leaving 13 bases between them. The CDR3 spans 15 residues. Germline V gene data show CDR1 as SNHLY and CDR2 as FYNNEI. The CDR3 sequence is CASSERGSGPDTQYF. Here the CDR3 DNA reads TGTGCCAGCAGTGAACGCGGGTCGGGCCCAGATACGCAGTATTTT.

V gene TRBV6-5 combines with J gene TRBJ1-5; D uncertain. V was pared by 5 bases and J by 7 bases, with 9 bases between. This CDR3 comprises 12 residues. The V gene's germline CDR1 is MNHEY and CDR2 SVGAGI. CDR3 sequence: CASSREGQPQHF. DNA for the CDR3: TGTGCCAGCAGTCGAGAGGGCCAGCCCCAGCATTTT.

The chain carries TRBV20-1 and TRBJ2-4; 10 bases are a match to TRBD2. V shed 3 bases and J 7 bases; nucleotides not matched to a gene: 9. This CDR3 is built from 15 residues. Germline CDR1 reads DFQATT; CDR2 reads SNEGSKA (reference sequence). Written as DNA, the CDR3 is TGCAGTGCTAGCTCTAGCGGGGGTCTGACGAACATTCAGTACTTC. This sequence encodes CSASSSGGLTNIQYF.

Within the sample, this clonotype is medium-sized. The V call is TRBV30, the J call TRBJ2-1, with D possibly called TRBD1 or TRBD2 (6 bases each). Trimming pared 1 base from V and 4 bases from J, leaving 11 bases between. The CDR3 totals 14 residues. The germline V gene encodes CDR1 GTSNPN and CDR2 SVGIG (reference sequence). CDR3 in amino acids: CAWSAGGPYNEQFF. The CDR3 DNA is TGTGCCTGGAGTGCTGGGGGGCCTTACAATGAGCAGTTCTTC.

The sample holds many counts of this clonotype. The chain uses TRBV5-1 and TRBJ2-5; D unclear. Germline V CDR1 and CDR2: SGHRS, YFSETQ. Trimming took off 3 bases at V and 0 bases at J, with 3 bases between the two ends. The CDR3 consists of 12 residues. CDR3 amino acids: CASSWDQETQYF. Here the CDR3 DNA reads TGCGCCAGCAGCTGGGACCAAGAGACCCAGTACTTC.

This clonotype was seen at least ten times. The chain recombines TRBV4-2 with TRBJ1-1; 7 bases align to TRBD1. The CDR3 totals 15 residues. Germline CDR1 reads LGHNA; CDR2 reads YNFKEQ. V gave up 4 bases and J gave up 0 bases; unmatched junction bases: 5. CDR3 residues: CASSPGGFMNTEAFF. The DNA for the CDR3 is TGTGCCAGCAGCCCAGGGGGGTTTATGAACACTGAAGCTTTCTTT.

This clonotype was seen ten or more times. This chain connects TRBV12-3 or TRBV12-4 to TRBJ2-2, with D perhaps TRBD2 (5 bases). Trimming pared 0 bases from V and 4 bases from J, leaving 9 bases between. The CDR3 extends over 15 amino acids. CDR3: CASSLALGVTGELFF. CDR3 nucleotides: TGTGCCAGCAGTTTAGCGCTCGGGGTCACCGGGGAGCTGTTTTTT.